This entry lists 16 T cell receptor beta chains sequenced from one sample in a study of monozygotic twins with inflammatory bowel disease. TCRdb reprocessed the 5' RACE reads, keeping one entry per CDR3 protein, no DNA. The sample totals approximately 200,000 distinct CDR3 sequences; its top ten clones hold approximately 7.7%. The sequenced material came from blood. The source of these receptors is a human donor with ulcerative colitis or Crohn's disease, or a healthy co-twin of an affected twin (not recorded which).

The chain joins TRBV13 to TRBJ1-1; the TRBD1 assignment by TCRdb is unverifiable without DNA. This CDR3 is 15 amino acids long. Germline CDR1 and CDR2: PRHDT and FYEKMQ (reference sequence). CDR3 in amino acids: CASSRQGYPTTEAFF.

The chain recombines TRBV6-1 with TRBJ2-2; TCRdb reports TRBD1, a call that lacks DNA to check it against. Germline-derived CDR1 and CDR2 are MNHNS and SASEGT. The CDR3 sequence is 16 residues long. The CDR3 reads CASSRSGFPSGGELFF.

The rearrangement joins TRBV3-1 to TRBJ2-2. Germline-derived CDR1 and CDR2 are LGHDT and YNNKEL (reference sequence). This CDR3 is built from 15 residues. CDR3 region: CASSQGRSLPVELFF.

The V and J genes are TRBV28 and TRBJ1-2; the D gene TCRdb calls, TRBD1, cannot be checked with no DNA. The CDR3 sequence is 13 residues long. Germline CDR1 is MDHEN and CDR2 is SYDVKM. This CDR3 is CATPRGGGYGYTF.

This rearrangement joins TRBV7-9 to TRBJ2-2; checking the TCRdb D call of TRBD1 is not possible without DNA. The CDR3 spans 14 residues. The germline CDR1 and CDR2 sequences are SEHNR and FQNEAQ (reference sequence). The CDR3 protein is CASSSPVGTGELFF.

V gene TRBV20-1 combines with J gene TRBJ2-6; as DNA is missing, the TRBD2 call by TCRdb cannot be tested. In germline, CDR1 is DFQATT, CDR2 SNEGSKA (reference sequence). This CDR3 comprises 16 residues. The CDR3 spells CSARYSGSSGANVLTF.

This sequence joins TRBV9 and TRBJ2-1. The CDR3 covers 15 residues. Germline CDR1 is SGDLS and CDR2 is YYNGEE. CDR3 region: CASSPHSGPYNEQFF.

The chain carries TRBV14 and TRBJ2-5. This CDR3 is built from 13 residues. The germline gives CDR1 SGHDN, CDR2 FVKESK. This CDR3 is CASSQLIQETQYF.

This chain uses TRBV18 with TRBJ2-7; with no DNA, the TCRdb D assignment of TRBD2 cannot be verified. The CDR3 totals 13 residues. Germline CDR1 is KGHSH and CDR2 is LQKENI. The CDR3 loop reads CASSPLAGDEQYF. Drawing the rest from reference TRBV18 and TRBJ2-7, the complete variable domain is NAGVMQNPRHLVRRRGQEARLRCSPMKGHSHVYWYRQLPEEGLKFMVYLQKENIIDESGMPKERFSAEFPKEGPSILRIQQVVRGDSAAYFCASSPLAGDEQYFGPGTRLTVT.

V and J are TRBV27 and TRBJ2-7; TCRdb's assignment of TRBD1 cannot be checked, as there is no DNA. The CDR3 is made up of 13 amino acids. Germline V CDR1 and CDR2: MNHEY, SMNVEV (reference sequence). CDR3: CASSTPTAYEQYF.

This sequence joins TRBV3-1 and TRBJ2-7. The CDR3 sequence is 13 residues long. Germline values: CDR1 LGHDT, CDR2 YNNKEL (reference sequence). CDR3 sequence reads: CASSQDGLSRQYF.

The rearrangement joins TRBV3-1 to TRBJ2-1; TCRdb gives TRBD2 as the D gene, but with no DNA this cannot be confirmed. CDR3 length equals 13 residues. CDR1 and CDR2 from the germline V gene are LGHDT and YNNKEL (reference sequence). The CDR3 spells CASSHPLANEQFF.

The gene calls are TRBV30 and TRBJ2-7; the D call of TRBD2 rests on TCRdb alone, since no DNA is present to check it. Germline V lookup: CDR1 GTSNPN, CDR2 SVGIG (reference sequence). This CDR3 comprises 14 residues. The CDR3 is CAWSVRLAGYEQYF. The whole variable domain, filled in from reference TRBV30 and TRBJ2-7, reads SQTIHQWPATLVQPVGSPLSLECTVEGTSNPNLYWYRQAAGRGLQLLFYSVGIGQISSEVPQNLSASRPQDRQFILSSKKLLLSDSGFYLCAWSVRLAGYEQYFGPGTRLTVT.

V usage is TRBV19 and J usage is TRBJ2-5; TCRdb reports TRBD2, a call that lacks DNA to check it against. The germline gives CDR1 LNHDA, CDR2 SQIVND (reference sequence). The CDR3 has 16 amino acids. CDR3 loop: CASSSRLAGASETQYF.

The rearrangement joins TRBV7-2 to TRBJ2-5; TCRdb selects TRBD1, and the lack of DNA leaves this call unchecked. The CDR3 has 15 residues. Germline V gene lookup returns CDR1 SGHTA and CDR2 FQGNSA. The CDR3 loop is CASSPGSGGQETQYF.

The rearrangement joins TRBV20-1 to TRBJ2-7. This CDR3 is 13 amino acids long. CDR1 DFQATT and CDR2 SNEGSKA come from the germline V gene (reference sequence). The CDR3 is CSASTGGSYEQYF.